One sample yielded the 25 T cell receptor beta chains listed below, sequenced in a study of T cell responses to AZD1222 COVID-19 vaccine. Clones were sequenced by immunoSEQ multiplex PCR, and TCRdb holds only the in-frame ones, with some missing. The sample carries 130,000 to 150,000 clones, about 92% recorded once. This specimen consisted of peripheral blood, obtained 28 days after the second AZD1222 dose. The receptors derive from an adult who received the AZD1222 COVID-19 vaccine.

The chain is built from TRBV27 and TRBJ1-1; 9 bases match TRBD1. Germline V lookup: CDR1 MNHEY, CDR2 SMNVEV (reference sequence). The CDR3 consists of 14 residues. The V gene end was trimmed by 6 bases and the J gene end by 7 bases; junction bases not matched to a gene: 9. CDR3 nucleotides: TGTGCCAGCAGGATACAGGGGGCACGGGGTGAAGCTTTCTTT. Amino acids: CASRIQGARGEAFF.

The chain uses TRBV19 and TRBJ1-2, with 9 nucleotides matching TRBD1. Germline V gene lookup returns CDR1 LNHDA and CDR2 SQIVND (reference sequence). Losses at the gene ends were 6 bases for V and 5 bases for J; bases not matched to a gene: 13. There are 16 residues in the CDR3. CDR3 sequence (DNA): TGTGCCAGTAGAACCGGGACAGGGACCTCGTGGTATGGCTACACCTTC. Translation: CASRTGTGTSWYGYTF.

The chain uses TRBV11-2 and TRBJ1-2; TRBD1 matches 8 bases. The germline CDR1 and CDR2 sequences are SGHAT and FQNNGV. V was clipped by 5 bases and J by 2 bases; unmatched bases: 13. The CDR3 is made up of 17 amino acids. The CDR3 here is CASSPWDRTSLNYGYTF. For the CDR3, the DNA is TGTGCCAGCAGCCCCTGGGACAGGACCTCTTTAAACTATGGCTACACCTTC. Full variable domain (outside the CDR3, taken from reference TRBV11-2 and TRBJ1-2): EAGVAQSPRYKIIEKRQSVAFWCNPISGHATLYWYQQILGQGPKLLIQFQNNGVVDDSQLPKDRFSAERLKGVDSTLKIQPAKLEDSAVYLCASSPWDRTSLNYGYTFGSGTRLTVV.

This clone was seen only once. J is TRBJ2-2 and V is TRBV4-3; 8 positions match TRBD1. The CDR3 is made up of 16 amino acids. Trimming removed 1 base from V and 6 bases from J; junction bases left unmatched: 7. Per germline, CDR1 LGHNA and CDR2 YSLEER. The CDR3 region has the DNA TGCGCCAGCAGCCAAGGGGACAGGATATACCCCGGGGAGCTGTTTTTT. Translated: CASSQGDRIYPGELFF.

The CDR3 reads CASSILLAGDTDTQYF. The CDR3, as DNA: TGTGCCAGTAGTATTCTCCTAGCGGGAGACACAGATACGCAGTATTTT. This chain uses TRBV19 with TRBJ2-3; 10 nucleotides agree with TRBD2. The germline CDR1 and CDR2 sequences are LNHDA and SQIVND (reference sequence). The length of the CDR3 is 16 residues. The V segment lost 3 bases and the J segment 2 bases; nucleotides outside the gene matches: 5. Together with reference TRBV19 and TRBJ2-3, the CDR3 gives the full variable domain: DGGITQSPKYLFRKEGQNVTLSCEQNLNHDAMYWYRQDPGQGLRLIYYSQIVNDFQKGDIAEGYSVSREKKESFPLTVTSAQKNPTAFYLCASSILLAGDTDTQYFGPGTRLTVL.

This chain's CDR3 is CASSYQGVEQYF. The DNA for the CDR3 is TGCGCCAGCAGCTATCAGGGGGTGGAGCAGTACTTC. This chain links TRBV4-1 with TRBJ2-7; 7 nucleotides agree with TRBD1. CDR1 and CDR2 from the germline V gene are MGHRA and YSYEKL. CDR3 size: 12 residues. J lost 7 bases, V lost 5 bases, and 5 bases had no gene match.

The chain combines TRBV24-1 with TRBJ2-2, with D uncertain. The length of the CDR3 is 14 residues. In germline, CDR1 is KGHDR, CDR2 SFDVKD. The ends were cut back, 5 bases at V and 0 bases at J, with 6 bases in the middle. The CDR3 is CATSGAANTGELFF. The DNA for the CDR3 is TGTGCCACCAGTGGGGCAGCGAACACCGGGGAGCTGTTTTTT.

J is TRBJ2-1 and V is TRBV3-1 (or the pseudogene TRBV3-2); TRBD2 agrees at 9 bases. CDR1 and CDR2 from the germline V gene are LGHDT and YNNKEL (reference sequence). CDR3 size: 16 residues. V was pared by 4 bases and J by 4 bases, with 8 bases of the junction left unmatched. The CDR3 sequence: CASSLSAAGGYNEQFF. The CDR3 region has the DNA TGTGCCAGCAGCCTTTCTGCAGCGGGAGGTTACAATGAGCAGTTCTTC.

The chain joins TRBV4-1 to TRBJ1-6; D uncertain. V lost 1 base and J lost 6, with 7 bases in between. From germline, CDR1 is MGHRA and CDR2 YSYEKL. This CDR3 is 14 amino acids long. CDR3 protein: CASSQVRFNSPLHF. CDR3 coding DNA: TGCGCCAGCAGCCAAGTCAGGTTTAATTCACCCCTCCACTTT.

V usage is TRBV30 and J usage is TRBJ1-5; 7 nucleotides align to TRBD1. Germline trimming cut 2 bases from V and 6 bases from J; bases unmatched to any gene: 4. The CDR3 is 13 amino acids. Germline CDR1 and CDR2: GTSNPN and SVGIG (reference sequence). CDR3 bases: TGTGCCTGGAGTCAAGGGGGCTTTCAGCCCCAGCATTTT. Translating it yields CAWSQGGFQPQHF.

V usage is TRBV14 and J usage is TRBJ2-5; D unresolved. The CDR3 contains 13 residues. Germline V CDR1 and CDR2: SGHDN, FVKESK. Between the trimmed V and J ends, which lost 1 base and 7 bases, there was a span of 10 bases. The CDR3 spells CASSQALYGTQYF. CDR3 nucleotides: TGTGCCAGCAGCCAAGCCCTTTATGGGACCCAGTACTTC. Full variable domain (missing parts from reference TRBV14 and TRBJ2-5): EAGVTQFPSHSVIEKGQTVTLRCDPISGHDNLYWYRRVMGKEIKFLLHFVKESKQDESGMPNNRFLAERTGGTYSTLKVQPAELEDSGVYFCASSQALYGTQYFGPGTRLLVL.

The chain links TRBV6-2 or TRBV6-3 to TRBJ2-7; D unclear. V shed 4 bases and J shed 5 bases, with 15 bases lying between them. Germline loops: CDR1 MNHEY, CDR2 SVGEGT. There are 14 residues in the CDR3. CDR3: CASSFGSQPHEQYF. CDR3 DNA sequence: TGTGCCAGCAGTTTTGGATCCCAGCCCCACGAGCAGTACTTC.

The chain joins TRBV6-5 to TRBJ2-1; tentatively, D is TRBD1 (6 bases). Germline V CDR1 and CDR2: MNHEY, SVGAGI. The CDR3 is made up of 15 amino acids. V lost 6 bases and J 8 bases, leaving 20 bases between the germline ends. The CDR3 DNA is TGTGCCAGCAGCCTCATCGGCGAGGGGGTGGATGAGCAGTTCTTC. Protein product: CASSLIGEGVDEQFF.

The gene calls are TRBV4-1 and TRBJ2-3, with D possibly TRBD2 on 5 matching bases. Trimming left V 1 base short and J 2 bases short, with 10 bases between. Per the germline V gene, CDR1 is MGHRA and CDR2 is YSYEKL. The CDR3 has 15 residues. For the CDR3, the DNA is TGCGCCAGCAGCCAAGTAGCGTCCCCCACAGATACGCAGTATTTT. Its translation is CASSQVASPTDTQYF.

The V gene is TRBV5-1, the J gene TRBJ2-1, with a weak D call TRBD2 (5 bases). V was clipped by 3 bases and J by 0 bases, with 13 bases between them. Germline CDR1 and CDR2: SGHRS and YFSETQ. The CDR3 totals 16 residues. CDR3: CASSSQRKSSYNEQFF. The CDR3 DNA sequence: TGCGCCAGCAGCTCCCAGCGGAAGAGCTCCTACAATGAGCAGTTCTTC.

The rearrangement joins TRBV5-1 to TRBJ2-5; a weak D match, TRBD2 (5 bases). V was clipped by 0 bases and J by 5 bases, with 11 bases between them. CDR1 is SGHRS, CDR2 YFSETQ, per germline. This CDR3 comprises 14 residues. The DNA of the CDR3 is TGCGCCAGCAGCTTGGCCCTGGGAGCCGAGACCCAGTACTTC. It encodes CASSLALGAETQYF.

This clone has just a few counts. The chain recombines TRBV4-1 with TRBJ2-6, with TRBD2 matching 10 bases. The germline V gene encodes CDR1 MGHRA and CDR2 YSYEKL. V shed 3 bases, J shed 1 base, and the junction held 9 bases outside the gene matches. The CDR3 runs 19 residues. The CDR3 bases are TGCGCCAGCAGCCAGATCGGACTAGCGGACATTTCTGGGGCCAACGTCCTGACTTTC. Residues: CASSQIGLADISGANVLTF.

The chain joins TRBV28 to TRBJ1-2, with a tentative D call TRBD1 (5 bases). The V end was cut by 5 bases, the J end by 4 bases, with 11 bases between. CDR3 size: 13 residues. The V gene's germline CDR1 is MDHEN and CDR2 SYDVKM. The CDR3 DNA follows: TGTGCCAGCAGTGCCGGGACTATCTATGGCTACACCTTC. This codes for CASSAGTIYGYTF.

The chain is built from TRBV7-2 and TRBJ2-1, with a weak D call TRBD1 (5 bases). The CDR3 contains 15 residues. Germline CDR1 is SGHTA and CDR2 is FQGNSA. V lost 2 bases to trimming and J lost 8 bases, with 16 bases between them. CDR3 bases: TGTGCCAGCAGCTTACAGCAGGGCCCCGTATATGAGCAGTTCTTC. Amino acids: CASSLQQGPVYEQFF.

The chain combines TRBV7-8 with TRBJ2-2, with a tentative D call TRBD1 (6 bases). Germline V gene data show CDR1 as SGHVS and CDR2 as FQNEAQ. Trimming shortened V by 1 base and J by 7 bases, and 10 bases separated the two germline ends. The CDR3 totals 14 residues. DNA of the CDR3: TGTGCCAGCAGCTTAGGGGGGCCAAGCGGGGAGCTGTTTTTT. Its protein product is CASSLGGPSGELFF.

CDR3 in DNA: TGTGCCACCAGGGATCCCTTCACCTACGAGCAGTACTTC. Amino acids: CATRDPFTYEQYF. J is TRBJ2-7 and V is TRBV24-1; no clear D. Looked up from germline, CDR1 is KGHDR and CDR2 is SFDVKD. V was cut by 7 bases and J by 2 bases, with 11 bases left in between. The CDR3 spans 13 residues.

The chain couples TRBV7-2 to TRBJ2-7; 10 bases are shared with TRBD2. CDR3 size: 19 residues. Unmatched junction bases numbered 16, after V lost 2 bases and J lost 3 bases. The germline CDR1 and CDR2 sequences are SGHTA and FQGNSA. DNA for the CDR3: TGTGCCAGCAGCTTAAGTCTTCAAGGAACCTGGACTAGCGGCTACGAGCAGTACTTC. Protein: CASSLSLQGTWTSGYEQYF.

The rearrangement joins TRBV9 to TRBJ2-7; D gene ambiguous. With 7 bases removed from V and 3 bases from J, the gap between germline ends came to 11 bases. Germline V gene lookup returns CDR1 SGDLS and CDR2 YYNGEE. The CDR3 sequence is 12 residues long. The CDR3 DNA sequence: TGTGCCAGCTCCGCTGGGGACTACGAGCAGTACTTC. Protein: CASSAGDYEQYF.

The rearrangement joins TRBV6-5 to TRBJ2-3; TRBD1 might be the D (5 bases). The length of the CDR3 is 13 residues. Germline CDR1 and CDR2: MNHEY and SVGAGI. Deletions cut 2 bases from V and 4 bases from J, with 7 bases between. The CDR3 protein is CASSYTGPDTQYF. CDR3 nucleotides: TGTGCCAGCAGTTACACAGGCCCAGATACGCAGTATTTT.

V usage is TRBV6-5 and J usage is TRBJ2-7; the match to TRBD2 covers 11 bases. V gave up 2 bases and J gave up 7 bases; unmatched junction bases: 7. Germline V lookup: CDR1 MNHEY, CDR2 SVGAGI. The length of the CDR3 is 15 residues. The CDR3 reads CASSYGTSGLGEQYF. In DNA form, the CDR3 reads TGTGCCAGCAGTTACGGGACTAGCGGCCTCGGGGAGCAGTACTTC.